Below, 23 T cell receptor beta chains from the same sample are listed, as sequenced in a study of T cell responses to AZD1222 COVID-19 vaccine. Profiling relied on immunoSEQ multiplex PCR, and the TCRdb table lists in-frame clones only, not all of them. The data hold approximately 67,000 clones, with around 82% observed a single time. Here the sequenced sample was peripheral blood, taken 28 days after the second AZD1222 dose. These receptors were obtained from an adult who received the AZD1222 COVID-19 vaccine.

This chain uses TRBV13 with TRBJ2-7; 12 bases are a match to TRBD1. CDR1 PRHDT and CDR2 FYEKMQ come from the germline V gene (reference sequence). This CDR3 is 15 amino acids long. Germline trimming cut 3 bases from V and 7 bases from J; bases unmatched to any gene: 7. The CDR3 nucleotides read TGTGCCAGCAGCTTTTGGGGACAGGGGGCAGGAGAGCAGTACTTC. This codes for CASSFWGQGAGEQYF. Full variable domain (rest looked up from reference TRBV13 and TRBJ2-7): AAGVIQSPRHLIKEKRETATLKCYPIPRHDTVYWYQQGPGQDPQFLISFYEKMQSDKGSIPDRFSAQQFSDYHSELNMSSLELGDSALYFCASSFWGQGAGEQYFGPGTRLTVT.

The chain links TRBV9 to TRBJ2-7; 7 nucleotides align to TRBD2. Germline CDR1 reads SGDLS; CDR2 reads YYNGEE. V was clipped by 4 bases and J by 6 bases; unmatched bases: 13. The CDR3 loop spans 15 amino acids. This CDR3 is CASSPRPGLSPEQYF. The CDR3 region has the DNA TGTGCCAGCAGCCCTCGACCGGGACTATCGCCCGAGCAGTACTTC.

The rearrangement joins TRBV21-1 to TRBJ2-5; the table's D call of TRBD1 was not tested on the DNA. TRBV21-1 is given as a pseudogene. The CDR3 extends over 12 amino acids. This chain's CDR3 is CASVGLQETQYF. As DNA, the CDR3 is TGTGCCAGCGTGGGGCTCCAAGAGACCCAGTACTTC.

The DNA of the CDR3 is TGTGCCAGCATCAACAGGGAAGGCACTGAAGCTTTCTTT. This codes for CASINREGTEAFF. The chain recombines TRBV13 with TRBJ1-1, with D possibly TRBD1 on 6 matching bases. The CDR3 length is 13 residues. Trimming shortened V by 7 bases and J by 4 bases, and 13 bases separated the two germline ends. Germline V CDR1 and CDR2: PRHDT, FYEKMQ (reference sequence). Based on the CDR3 plus reference TRBV13 and TRBJ1-1, the full variable domain is AAGVIQSPRHLIKEKRETATLKCYPIPRHDTVYWYQQGPGQDPQFLISFYEKMQSDKGSIPDRFSAQQFSDYHSELNMSSLELGDSALYFCASINREGTEAFFGQGTRLTVV.

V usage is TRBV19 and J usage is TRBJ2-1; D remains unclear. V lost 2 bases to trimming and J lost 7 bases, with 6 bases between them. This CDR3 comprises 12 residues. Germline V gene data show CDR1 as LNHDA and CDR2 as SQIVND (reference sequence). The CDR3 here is CASSIWANEQFF. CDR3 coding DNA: TGTGCCAGTAGTATATGGGCAAATGAGCAGTTCTTC.

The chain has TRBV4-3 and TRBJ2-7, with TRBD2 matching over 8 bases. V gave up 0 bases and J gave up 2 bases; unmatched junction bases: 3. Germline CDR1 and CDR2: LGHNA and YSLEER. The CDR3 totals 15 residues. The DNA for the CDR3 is TGCGCCAGCAGCCAAGATGTGGGACTAGCCTACGAGCAGTACTTC. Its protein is CASSQDVGLAYEQYF.

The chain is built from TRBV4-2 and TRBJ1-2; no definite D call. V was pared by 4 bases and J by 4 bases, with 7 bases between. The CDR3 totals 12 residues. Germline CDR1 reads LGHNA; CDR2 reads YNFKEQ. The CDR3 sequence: CASSLWPYGYTF. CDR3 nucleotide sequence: TGTGCCAGCAGCCTCTGGCCCTATGGCTACACCTTC.

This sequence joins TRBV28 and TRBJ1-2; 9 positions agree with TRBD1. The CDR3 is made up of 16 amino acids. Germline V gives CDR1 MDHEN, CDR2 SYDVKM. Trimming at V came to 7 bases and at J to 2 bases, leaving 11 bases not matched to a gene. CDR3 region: CASTLPVGTGNYGYTF. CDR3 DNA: TGTGCCAGCACCCTCCCCGTAGGGACAGGGAACTATGGCTACACCTTC.

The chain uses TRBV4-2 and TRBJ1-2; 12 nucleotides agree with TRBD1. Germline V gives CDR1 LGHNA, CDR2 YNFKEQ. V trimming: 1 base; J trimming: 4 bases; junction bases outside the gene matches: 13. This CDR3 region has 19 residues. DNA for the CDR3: TGTGCCAGCAGCCAAGTCGGGGGACAGGGGGCGGTATTTGGCTATGGCTACACCTTC. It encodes CASSQVGGQGAVFGYGYTF.

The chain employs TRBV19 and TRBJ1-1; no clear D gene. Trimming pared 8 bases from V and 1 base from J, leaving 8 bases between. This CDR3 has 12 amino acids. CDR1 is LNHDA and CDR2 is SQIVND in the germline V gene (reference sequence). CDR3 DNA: TGTGCCAGTCAACTTGGGAACACTGAAGCTTTCTTT. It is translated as CASQLGNTEAFF.

CDR3 protein: CAWKEARFYEQYF. The CDR3 DNA is TGTGCCTGGAAGGAAGCTAGGTTCTACGAGCAGTACTTC. The J gene is TRBJ2-7, the V gene TRBV30, with D unresolved. The CDR3 totals 13 residues. The V end was cut by 4 bases, the J end by 3 bases, with 13 bases between. CDR1 is GTSNPN and CDR2 is SVGIG in the germline V gene (reference sequence).

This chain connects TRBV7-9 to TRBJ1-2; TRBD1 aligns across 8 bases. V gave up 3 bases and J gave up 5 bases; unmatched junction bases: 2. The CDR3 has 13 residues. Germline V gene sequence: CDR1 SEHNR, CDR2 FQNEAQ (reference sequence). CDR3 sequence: CASSFGQGYGYTF. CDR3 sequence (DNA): TGTGCCAGCAGCTTTGGACAGGGTTATGGCTACACCTTC.

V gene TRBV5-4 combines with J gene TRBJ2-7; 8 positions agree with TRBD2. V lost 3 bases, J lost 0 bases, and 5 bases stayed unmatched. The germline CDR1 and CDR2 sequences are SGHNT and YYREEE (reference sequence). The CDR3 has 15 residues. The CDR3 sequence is CASSWTTSGSYEQYF. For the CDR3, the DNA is TGTGCCAGCAGCTGGACTACTAGCGGCTCCTACGAGCAGTACTTC.

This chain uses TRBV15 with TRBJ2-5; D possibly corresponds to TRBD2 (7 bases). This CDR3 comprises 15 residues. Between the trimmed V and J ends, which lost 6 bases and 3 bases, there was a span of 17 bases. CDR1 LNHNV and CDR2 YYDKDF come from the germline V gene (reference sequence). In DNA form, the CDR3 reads TGTGCCACCAGTGGGGGGGCGGGGGCAGAAGAGACCCAGTACTTC. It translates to CATSGGAGAEETQYF.

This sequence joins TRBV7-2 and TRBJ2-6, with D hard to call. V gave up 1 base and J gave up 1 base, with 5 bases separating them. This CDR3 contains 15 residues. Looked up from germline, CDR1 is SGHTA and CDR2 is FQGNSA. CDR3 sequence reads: CASSLDYSGANVLTF. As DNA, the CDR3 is TGTGCCAGCAGCTTAGATTATTCTGGGGCCAACGTCCTGACTTTC.

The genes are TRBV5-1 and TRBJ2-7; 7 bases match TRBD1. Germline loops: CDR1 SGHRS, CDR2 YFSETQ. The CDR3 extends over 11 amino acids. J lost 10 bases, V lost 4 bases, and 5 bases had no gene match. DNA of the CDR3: TGCGCCAGCAGCACAGGACAGGCCCAGTACTTC. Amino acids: CASSTGQAQYF.

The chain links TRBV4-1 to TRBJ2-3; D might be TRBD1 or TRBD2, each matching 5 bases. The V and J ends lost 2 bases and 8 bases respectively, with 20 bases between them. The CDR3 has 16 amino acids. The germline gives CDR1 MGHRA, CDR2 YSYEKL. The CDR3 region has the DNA TGCGCCAGCAGCCAACCACTGAGAGGGGTCCGCGGTACGCAGTATTTT. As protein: CASSQPLRGVRGTQYF.

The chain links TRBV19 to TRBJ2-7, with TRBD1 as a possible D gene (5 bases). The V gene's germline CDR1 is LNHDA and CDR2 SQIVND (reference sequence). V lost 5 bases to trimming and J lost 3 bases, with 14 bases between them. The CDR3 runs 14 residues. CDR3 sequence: CASSSREGDYEQYF. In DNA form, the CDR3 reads TGTGCCAGTAGTTCCAGGGAAGGTGACTACGAGCAGTACTTC. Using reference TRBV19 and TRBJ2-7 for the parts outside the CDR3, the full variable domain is DGGITQSPKYLFRKEGQNVTLSCEQNLNHDAMYWYRQDPGQGLRLIYYSQIVNDFQKGDIAEGYSVSREKKESFPLTVTSAQKNPTAFYLCASSSREGDYEQYFGPGTRLTVT.

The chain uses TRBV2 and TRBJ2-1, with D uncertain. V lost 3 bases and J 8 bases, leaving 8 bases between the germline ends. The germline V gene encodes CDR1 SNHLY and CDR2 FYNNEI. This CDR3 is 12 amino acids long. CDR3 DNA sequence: TGTGCCAGCAGTGAGGTCGCGTATGAGCAGTTCTTC. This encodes CASSEVAYEQFF.

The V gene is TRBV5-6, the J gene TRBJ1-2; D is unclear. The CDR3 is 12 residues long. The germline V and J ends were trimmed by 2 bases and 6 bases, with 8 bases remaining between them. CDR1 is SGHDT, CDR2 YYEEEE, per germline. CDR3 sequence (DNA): TGTGCCAGCAGCTTACGACCGCATGGCTACACCTTC. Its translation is CASSLRPHGYTF.

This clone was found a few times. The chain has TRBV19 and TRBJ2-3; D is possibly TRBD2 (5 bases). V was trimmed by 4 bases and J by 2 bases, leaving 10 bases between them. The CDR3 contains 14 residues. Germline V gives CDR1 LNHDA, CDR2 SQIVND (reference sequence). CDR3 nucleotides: TGTGCCAGTAGTAAGCGGAGTAACACAGATACGCAGTATTTT. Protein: CASSKRSNTDTQYF.

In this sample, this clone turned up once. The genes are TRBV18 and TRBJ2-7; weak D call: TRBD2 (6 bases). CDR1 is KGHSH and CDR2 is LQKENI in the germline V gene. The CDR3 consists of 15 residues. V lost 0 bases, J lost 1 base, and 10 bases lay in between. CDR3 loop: CASSPPEGYSYEQYF. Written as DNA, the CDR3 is TGTGCCAGCTCACCACCGGAGGGATATTCCTACGAGCAGTACTTC.

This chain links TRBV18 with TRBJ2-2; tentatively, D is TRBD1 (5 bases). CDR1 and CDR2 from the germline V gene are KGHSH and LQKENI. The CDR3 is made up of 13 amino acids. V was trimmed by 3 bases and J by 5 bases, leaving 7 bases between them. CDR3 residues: CASSPPGTGELFF. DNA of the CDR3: TGTGCCAGCTCACCCCCAGGGACCGGGGAGCTGTTTTTT.